The source of this T cell receptor beta chain is a study of blood T cell repertoires in COVID-19 (dated by TCRdb to about 2020). With respect to the entire study: The collaborator samples originated in the United States, Italy and Spain and spanned the acute and convalescent phases of COVID-19. The samples were drawn from two sources: the first 160 participants of the ongoing ImmuneRACE study, and 950 to 1,500 subjects contributed by 6 global collaborators. A freely available public database, intended as a resource for researchers studying the immune response to SARS-CoV-2, is where the repertoires were released. Subjects who had been exposed to COVID-19, were actively infected with it, or had recovered from it provided the deeply sampled blood TCRbeta repertoires that made up the dataset. The sample metadata nearly always contained a de-identified subject ID, COVID-19 status, age in years and sex. Where HLA class I and class II types were available, the types were taken from metadata supplied by the sample provider, not from assay-based typing. The material from the prospective study consisted of cDNA or gDNA derived from T cells, B-cell-depleted T cells, or PBMCs.

As for this clone: Its target antigen remains unknown. The record has no base qualities; no much larger clone is one base away.

The collaborating institutions used their own protocols to collect whole blood in K2EDTA tubes. For TCRbeta analysis, collaborator samples were shipped as frozen whole blood, as isolated PBMCs, or as DNA extracted from either sample type. TCRbeta CDR3 regions were amplified from genomic DNA by means of the immunoSEQ Assay, a bias-controlled multiplex PCR. The paper's processing steps were these. The number of nucleated cells in each sample was estimated from the amplification of reference gene primers within the assay. Sequence reads were collapsed and filtered to measure the absolute abundance of every unique TCRbeta CDR3 rearrangement. For each sample, productive Simpson clonality was calculated as the square root of Simpson's diversity index over productive rearrangements. TCRdb obtained this table from immuneACCESS and retained in-frame rearrangements with V and J assigned. These tables miss some clones; where compared with another copy, unresolved V genes account for less than half of the shortfall, and the remainder is unexplained. V, J and clone size are those of that table, while D and trimming were read from the DNA. The sample yields 130,000 to 150,000 clones; approximately 86% were counted once. Clones ranked in the top ten supply roughly 1.9% of the sample.

Summary of the overall study and its limitations: How much clinical and demographic metadata was included differed by source and by participant, and the metadata was provided uncurated.

From the cysteine through the phenylalanine, the CDR3 covers 13 amino acids. The DNA shown is the 39-base CDR3, in frame from base 1. Trimming costs V 3 bases and J 2 bases, and their ends lie 7 bases apart. CDR1 LNHDA and CDR2 SQIVND are derived from the germline V gene (reference sequence). The V and J genes are TRBV19 and TRBJ2-5; 5 matching bases give a weak D call of TRBD1. This sequence originates from a man aged 70 or older with acute or convalescent COVID-19. The specimen was peripheral blood. DNA sequence: TGTGCCAGTAGTATGACAGCACAAGAGACCCAGTACTTC. Its amino acids are CASSMTAQETQYF.